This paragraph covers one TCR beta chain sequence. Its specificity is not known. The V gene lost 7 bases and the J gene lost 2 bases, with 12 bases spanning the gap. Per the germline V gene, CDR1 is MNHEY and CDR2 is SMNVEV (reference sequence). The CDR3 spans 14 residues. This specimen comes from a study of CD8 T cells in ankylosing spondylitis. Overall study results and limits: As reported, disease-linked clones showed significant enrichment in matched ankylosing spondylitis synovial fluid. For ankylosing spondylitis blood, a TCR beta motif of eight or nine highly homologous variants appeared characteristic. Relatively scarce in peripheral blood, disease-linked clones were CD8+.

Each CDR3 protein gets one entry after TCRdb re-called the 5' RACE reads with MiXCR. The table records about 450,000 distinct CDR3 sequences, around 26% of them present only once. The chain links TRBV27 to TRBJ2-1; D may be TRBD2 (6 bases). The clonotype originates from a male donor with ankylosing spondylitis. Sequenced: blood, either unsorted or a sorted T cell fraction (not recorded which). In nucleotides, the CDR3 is TGTGCCAGCACCCCGGGACTGACCTACAATGAGCAGTTCTTC. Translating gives CASTPGLTYNEQFF.